These T cell receptor beta chains were read from a single sample in a study of radiation and T cells in renal cell carcinoma. TCRdb keeps only in-frame clones here, not all; method: immunoSEQ multiplex PCR. The sample gives roughly 4,900 clones, around 51% of which show up once; approximately 50% is in the top ten. This specimen was tumor tissue, taken from a patient whose treatment included radiotherapy and nephrectomy. The receptors derive from a man between 60 and 75 years old with renal cell carcinoma. The CDR3 runs from the conserved cysteine through the conserved F or W. A D gene is named only where the DNA matches it firmly. The listing skips clone size in some rows; elsewhere it reads once, few, many or a size class.

d_call	v_call	clone_size	j_call	cdr3_nt	cdr3_aa
NA	TRBV19	medium-sized	TRBJ1-2	TGTGCCAGTAGTATAGAAGGGGGCTATGGCTACACCTTC	CASSIEGGYGYTF
NA	TRBV4-3	NA	TRBJ1-1	TGCGCCAGCAGCCAAGGAATCCTATCCAAGACTGAAGCTTTCTTT	CASSQGILSKTEAFF
NA	TRBV5-6	NA	TRBJ2-7	TGTGCCAGCAGCTTGGCACTAGTGATTGGGGAGCAGTACTTC	CASSLALVIGEQYF
NA	TRBV9	NA	TRBJ1-2	TGTGCCAGCAGCGTAGAATCGGGTTATGGCTACACCTTC	CASSVESGYGYTF
TRBD2	TRBV7-9	NA	TRBJ2-1	TGTGCCAGCAGCAAGCCCGGACTAGCGGGAGGATTATACAATGAGCAGTTCTTC	CASSKPGLAGGLYNEQFF
NA	TRBV7-9	medium-sized	TRBJ1-2	TGTGCCAGCAGCTCGGGAGCAGCTAACTATGGCTACACCTTC	CASSSGAANYGYTF
TRBD1	TRBV11-2	NA	TRBJ2-3	TGTGCCAGCAGCTCGACGGGGACAGCAACAGATACGCAGTATTTT	CASSSTGTATDTQYF
NA	TRBV11-2	NA	TRBJ2-1	TGTGCCAGCAGCTCCAAGCTGACCCTGAATGAGCAGTTCTTC	CASSSKLTLNEQFF
NA	TRBV6-5	NA	TRBJ1-2	TGTGCCAGCAGTTACGAGTGGTCGGACTATGGCTACACCTTC	CASSYEWSDYGYTF
NA	TRBV10-2	NA	TRBJ2-5	TGCGCCAGCAGTGAGAGGTCAGCTGGGGAGCAGTACTTC	CASSERSAGEQYF
NA	TRBV7-9	NA	TRBJ1-1	TGTGCCAGCAGCTTCCCGGGGGGGACTGAAGCTTTCTTT	CASSFPGGTEAFF
TRBD2	TRBV7-3	NA	TRBJ2-5	TGTGCCAGCAGCTTCCTTAGCGGGAAGCAAGAGACCCAGTACTTC	CASSFLSGKQETQYF
NA	TRBV5-4	few	TRBJ1-6	TGTGCCAGCAGCTTGGGGGCGGAGGCGACACCCCTCCACTTT	CASSLGAEATPLHF
NA	TRBV6-6	NA	TRBJ1-2	TGTGCCAGCAGTTACCCTGACAGGCTGAATGGCTACACCTTC	CASSYPDRLNGYTF
NA	TRBV7-2	NA	TRBJ2-7	TGTGCCAGCAGCTTATCTTCCTACGAGCAGTACTTC	CASSLSSYEQYF
NA	TRBV7-9	large	TRBJ2-7	TGTGCCAGCAGCTTAGAGGTAGGGTGGGAGCAGTACTTC	CASSLEVGWEQYF
NA	TRBV18	NA	TRBJ2-1	TGTGCCAGCTCACCATGGGGGTACTACAATGAGCAGTTCTTC	CASSPWGYYNEQFF
NA	TRBV7-9	medium-sized	TRBJ2-7	TGTGCCAGCACCCTTCAAGATTCAGCCGAGCAGTACTTC	CASTLQDSAEQYF
TRBD1	TRBV4-2	NA	TRBJ1-6	TGTGCCAGCAGCTCGTCCGGGACAGGACCTTATTCACCCCTCCACTTT	CASSSSGTGPYSPLHF
NA	TRBV7-9	NA	TRBJ1-5	TGTGCCAGCTCAGCCCCGGGACGACAGCCCCAGCATTTT	CASSAPGRQPQHF
NA	TRBV7-9	NA	TRBJ2-7	TGTGCCAGCAGTTTAACCCAGGGTTGGATCGAGCAGTACTTC	CASSLTQGWIEQYF
NA	TRBV7-3	NA	TRBJ2-2	TGTGCCAGCAGCAAAGAGGGCACCGGGGAGCTGTTTTTT	CASSKEGTGELFF
NA	TRBV7-8	NA	TRBJ1-4	TGTGCCAGCAGCTTACAAGGCCCCCAAAAACTGTTTTTT	CASSLQGPQKLFF
NA	TRBV7-9	few	TRBJ1-5	TGTGCCAGCAGTCGGGGCGGTGGCAATCAGCCCCAGCATTTT	CASSRGGGNQPQHF
NA	TRBV4-2	NA	TRBJ1-1	TGTGCCAGCAGCTTGGATCCATACAGAGACGGGCTTGAAGCTTTCTTT	CASSLDPYRDGLEAFF
NA	TRBV7-2	NA	TRBJ2-7	TGTGCCAGCAGCTTAATATTCAACTACGAGCAGTACTTC	CASSLIFNYEQYF
NA	TRBV18	once	TRBJ2-7	TGTGCCAGCTCACCACGTAGGGAATATTCCTACGAGCAGTACTTC	CASSPRREYSYEQYF
NA	TRBV4-3	NA	TRBJ1-4	TGCGCCAGCAGCCAAGGCCCGGAAAAACTGCTTTTT	CASSQGPEKLLF
NA	TRBV7-8	NA	TRBJ2-7	TGTGCCAGCAGCTTAGCGGGTCGAGTAAACGAGCAGTACTTC	CASSLAGRVNEQYF